The clone carrying this T cell receptor (beta chain) was seen ten or more times. This specimen belongs to a study of T-cell reconstitution after alpha-beta-depleted transplantation in children. Using unique molecular identifiers, the investigators prepared the TCRbeta library. TCRdb analysed the PCR reads with MiXCR anew, one entry per CDR3 protein. The profile shows hundreds of thousands of distinct CDR3 sequences, roughly 9% of them singletons. The length of the CDR3 is 14 residues. The germline gives CDR1 SEHNR, CDR2 FQNEAQ (reference sequence). The germline V and J ends were trimmed by 4 bases and 7 bases, with 16 bases remaining between them.

The source material was PBMCs from the stem cell graft donor, sampled from the stem cell graft. The clonotype was recovered from a human donor who donated a stem cell graft to a child with acute lymphoblastic leukemia. The chain combines TRBV7-9 with TRBJ1-1, with a possible D match to TRBD1 (6 bases). As DNA, the CDR3 is TGTGCCAGCAGCTCCCACCAAGGACAGAGTGAAGCTTTCTTT. Its translation: CASSSHQGQSEAFF.